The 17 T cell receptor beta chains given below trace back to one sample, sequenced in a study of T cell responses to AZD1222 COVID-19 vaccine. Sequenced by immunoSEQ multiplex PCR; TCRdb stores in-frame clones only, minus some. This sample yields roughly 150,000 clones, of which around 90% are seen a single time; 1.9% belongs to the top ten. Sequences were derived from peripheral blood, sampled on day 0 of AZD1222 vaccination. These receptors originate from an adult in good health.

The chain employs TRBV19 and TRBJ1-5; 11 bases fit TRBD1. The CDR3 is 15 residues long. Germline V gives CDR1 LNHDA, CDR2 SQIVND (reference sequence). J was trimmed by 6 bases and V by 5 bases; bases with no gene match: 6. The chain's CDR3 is CASSYRDRGIQPQHF. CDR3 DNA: TGTGCCAGTAGTTACCGGGACAGGGGGATTCAGCCCCAGCATTTT.

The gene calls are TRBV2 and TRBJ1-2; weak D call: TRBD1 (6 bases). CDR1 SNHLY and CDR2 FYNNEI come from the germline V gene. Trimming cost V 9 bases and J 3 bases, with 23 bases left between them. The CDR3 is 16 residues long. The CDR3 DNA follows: TGTGCCAGATTTCTCCCATGGGGGGCTGGAGACTATGGCTACACCTTC. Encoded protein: CARFLPWGAGDYGYTF.

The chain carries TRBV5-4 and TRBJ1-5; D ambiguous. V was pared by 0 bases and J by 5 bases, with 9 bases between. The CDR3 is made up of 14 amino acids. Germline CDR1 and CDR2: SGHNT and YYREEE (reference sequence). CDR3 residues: CASSLGPRDQPQHF. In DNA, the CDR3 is TGTGCCAGCAGCTTGGGACCTAGGGATCAGCCCCAGCATTTT. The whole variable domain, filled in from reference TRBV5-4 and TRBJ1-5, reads ETGVTQSPTHLIKTRGQQVTLRCSSQSGHNTVSWYQQALGQGPQFIFQYYREEENGRGNFPPRFSGLQFPNYSSELNVNALELDDSALYLCASSLGPRDQPQHFGDGTRLSIL.

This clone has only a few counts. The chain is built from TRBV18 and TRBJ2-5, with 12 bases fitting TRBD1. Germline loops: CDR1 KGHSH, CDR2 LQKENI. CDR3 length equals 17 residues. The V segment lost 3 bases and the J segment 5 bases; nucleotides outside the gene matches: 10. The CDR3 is CASSPPLGTGGFETQYF. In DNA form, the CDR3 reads TGTGCCAGCTCACCGCCCCTAGGGACAGGGGGCTTTGAGACCCAGTACTTC.

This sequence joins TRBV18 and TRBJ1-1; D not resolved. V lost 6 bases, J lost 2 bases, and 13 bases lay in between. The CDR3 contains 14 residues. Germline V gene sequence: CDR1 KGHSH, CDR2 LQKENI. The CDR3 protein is CASSDRAKNTEAFF. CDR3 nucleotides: TGTGCCAGCTCCGATAGGGCGAAAAACACTGAAGCTTTCTTT.

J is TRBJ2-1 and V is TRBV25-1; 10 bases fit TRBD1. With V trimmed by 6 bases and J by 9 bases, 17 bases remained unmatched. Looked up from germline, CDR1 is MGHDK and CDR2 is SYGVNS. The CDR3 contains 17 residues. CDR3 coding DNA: TGTGCCAGCAGCTTCGGGGACAGGGGTTTACGGGGGAGTGAGCAGTTCTTC. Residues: CASSFGDRGLRGSEQFF.

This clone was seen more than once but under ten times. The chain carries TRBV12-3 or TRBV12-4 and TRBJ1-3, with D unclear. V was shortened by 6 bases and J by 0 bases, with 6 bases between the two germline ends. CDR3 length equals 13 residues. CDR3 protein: CASSSSSGNTIYF. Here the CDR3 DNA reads TGTGCCAGCAGCTCCAGCTCTGGAAACACCATATATTTT.

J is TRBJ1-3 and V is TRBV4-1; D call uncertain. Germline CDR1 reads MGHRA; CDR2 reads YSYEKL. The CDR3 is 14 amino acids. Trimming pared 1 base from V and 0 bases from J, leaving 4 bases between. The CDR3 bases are TGCGCCAGCAGCCAAGGGGTCTCTGGAAACACCATATATTTT. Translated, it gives CASSQGVSGNTIYF.

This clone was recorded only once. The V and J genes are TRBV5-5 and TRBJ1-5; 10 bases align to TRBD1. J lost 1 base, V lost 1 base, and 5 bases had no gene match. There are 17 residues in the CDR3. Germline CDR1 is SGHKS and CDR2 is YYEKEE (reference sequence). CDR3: CASSLRGTGVSNQPQHF. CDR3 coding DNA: TGTGCCAGCAGCTTGCGTGGGACAGGGGTCAGCAATCAGCCCCAGCATTTT.

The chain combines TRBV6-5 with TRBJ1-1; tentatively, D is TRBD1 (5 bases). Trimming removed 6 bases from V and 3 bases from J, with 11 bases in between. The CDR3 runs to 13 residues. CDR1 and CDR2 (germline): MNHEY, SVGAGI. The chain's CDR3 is CASRSGLDTEAFF. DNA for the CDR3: TGTGCCAGCAGATCAGGGTTGGACACTGAAGCTTTCTTT.

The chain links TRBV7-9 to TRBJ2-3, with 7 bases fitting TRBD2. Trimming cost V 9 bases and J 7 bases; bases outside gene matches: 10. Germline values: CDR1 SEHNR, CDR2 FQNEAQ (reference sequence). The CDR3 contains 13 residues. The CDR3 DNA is TGTGCCAGGGAGGGACTATTGCGGAATACGCAGTATTTT. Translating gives CAREGLLRNTQYF.

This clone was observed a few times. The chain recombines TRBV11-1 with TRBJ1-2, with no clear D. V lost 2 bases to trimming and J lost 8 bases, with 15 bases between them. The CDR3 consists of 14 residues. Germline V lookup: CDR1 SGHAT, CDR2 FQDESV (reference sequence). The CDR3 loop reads CASSLSSASRGYTF. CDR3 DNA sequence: TGTGCCAGCAGCTTATCTTCTGCCAGTCGCGGCTACACCTTC.

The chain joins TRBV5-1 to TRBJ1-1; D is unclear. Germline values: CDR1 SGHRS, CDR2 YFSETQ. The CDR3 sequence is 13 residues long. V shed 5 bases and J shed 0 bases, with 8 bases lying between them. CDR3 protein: CASRDVLNTEAFF. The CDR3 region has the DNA TGCGCCAGCAGGGACGTTTTGAACACTGAAGCTTTCTTT. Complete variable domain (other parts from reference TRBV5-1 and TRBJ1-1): KAGVTQTPRYLIKTRGQQVTLSCSPISGHRSVSWYQQTPGQGLQFLFEYFSETQRNKGNFPGRFSGRQFSNSRSEMNVSTLELGDSALYLCASRDVLNTEAFFGQGTRLTVV.

The CDR3 is CARQGSPNYGYTF. The CDR3 DNA reads as TGTGCCAGACAGGGCAGCCCTAACTATGGCTACACCTTC. The rearrangement uses TRBV11-2 and TRBJ1-2, with D perhaps TRBD1 (6 bases). The ends were cut back, 9 bases at V and 0 bases at J, with 11 bases in the middle. Germline loops: CDR1 SGHAT, CDR2 FQNNGV. The CDR3 is 13 residues long.

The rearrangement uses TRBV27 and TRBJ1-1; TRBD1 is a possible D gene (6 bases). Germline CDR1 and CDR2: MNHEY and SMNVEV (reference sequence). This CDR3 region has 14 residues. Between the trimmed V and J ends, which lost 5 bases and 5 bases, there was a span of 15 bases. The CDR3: CASSLQGRGTEAFF. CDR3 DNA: TGTGCCAGCAGTCTCCAGGGGAGGGGAACTGAAGCTTTCTTT.

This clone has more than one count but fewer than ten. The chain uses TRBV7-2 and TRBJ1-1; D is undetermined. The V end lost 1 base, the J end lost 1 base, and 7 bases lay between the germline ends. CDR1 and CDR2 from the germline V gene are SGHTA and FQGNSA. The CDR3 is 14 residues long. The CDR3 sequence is CASSLDNRNTEAFF. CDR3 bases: TGTGCCAGCAGCTTAGACAACCGGAACACTGAAGCTTTCTTT. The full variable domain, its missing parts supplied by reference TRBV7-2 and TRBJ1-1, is GAGVSQSPSNKVTEKGKDVELRCDPISGHTALYWYRQSLGQGLEFLIYFQGNSAPDKSGLPSDRFSAERTGGSVSTLTIQRTQQEDSAVYLCASSLDNRNTEAFFGQGTRLTVV.

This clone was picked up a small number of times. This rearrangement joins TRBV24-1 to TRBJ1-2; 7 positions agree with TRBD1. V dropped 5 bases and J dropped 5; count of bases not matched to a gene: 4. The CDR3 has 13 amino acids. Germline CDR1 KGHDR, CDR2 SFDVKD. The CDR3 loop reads CATSVGRGYGYTF. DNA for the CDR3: TGTGCCACCAGTGTTGGCAGGGGGTATGGCTACACCTTC.